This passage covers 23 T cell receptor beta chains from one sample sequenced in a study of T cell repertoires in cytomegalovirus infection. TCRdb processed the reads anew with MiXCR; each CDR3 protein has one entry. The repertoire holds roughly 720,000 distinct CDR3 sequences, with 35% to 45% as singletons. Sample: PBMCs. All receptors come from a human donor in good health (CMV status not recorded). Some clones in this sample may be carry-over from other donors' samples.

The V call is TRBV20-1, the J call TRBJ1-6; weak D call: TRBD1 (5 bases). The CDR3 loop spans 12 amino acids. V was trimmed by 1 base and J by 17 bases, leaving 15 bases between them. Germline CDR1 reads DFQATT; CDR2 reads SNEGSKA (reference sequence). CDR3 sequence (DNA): TGCAGTGCTAGAGGGCCAGGGCGACCTTTCCACTTT. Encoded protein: CSARGPGRPFHF.

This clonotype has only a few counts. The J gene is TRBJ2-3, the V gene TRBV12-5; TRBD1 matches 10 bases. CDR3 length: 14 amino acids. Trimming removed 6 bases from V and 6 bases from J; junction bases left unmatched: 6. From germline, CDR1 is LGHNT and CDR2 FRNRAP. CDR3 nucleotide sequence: TGTGCTAGTGGATGGACAGGGGGGGGGGATACGCAGTATTTT. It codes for CASGWTGGGDTQYF.

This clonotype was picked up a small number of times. The CDR3 is CASSAVTDPTDTQYF. The CDR3 nucleotides read TGTGCCAGCAGTGCCGTGACAGACCCCACAGATACGCAGTATTTT. The J gene is TRBJ2-3, the V gene TRBV12-3 or TRBV12-4, with D possibly TRBD1 on 5 matching bases. V lost 5 bases and J lost 2, with 14 bases in between. There are 15 residues in the CDR3.

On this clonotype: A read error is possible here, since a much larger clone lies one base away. The DNA of the CDR3 is TGTGCCAGCAGCAACGCAGGGGGCACTGAAGCTTTCTTT. Protein sequence: CASSNAGGTEAFF. The genes are TRBV7-3 and TRBJ1-1; TRBD1 matches 7 bases. The junction had 4 bases not matched to a gene; V was cut back by 5 bases and J by 4 bases. The germline V gene encodes CDR1 SGHTA and CDR2 FQGTGA. The CDR3 spans 13 residues.

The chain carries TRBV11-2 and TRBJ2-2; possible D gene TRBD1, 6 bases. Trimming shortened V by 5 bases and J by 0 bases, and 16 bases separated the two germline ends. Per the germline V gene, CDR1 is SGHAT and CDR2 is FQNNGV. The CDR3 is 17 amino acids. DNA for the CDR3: TGTGCCAGCAGCCTAAACCGGGACATACCGAACACCGGGGAGCTGTTTTTT. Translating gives CASSLNRDIPNTGELFF.

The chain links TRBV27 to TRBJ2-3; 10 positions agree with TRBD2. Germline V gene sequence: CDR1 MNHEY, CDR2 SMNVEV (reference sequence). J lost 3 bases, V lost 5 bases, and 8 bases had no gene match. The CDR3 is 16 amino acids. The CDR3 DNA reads TGTGCCAGCAGTCCCGAACTAGCGGGGCTTACAGATACGCAGTATTTT. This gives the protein CASSPELAGLTDTQYF.

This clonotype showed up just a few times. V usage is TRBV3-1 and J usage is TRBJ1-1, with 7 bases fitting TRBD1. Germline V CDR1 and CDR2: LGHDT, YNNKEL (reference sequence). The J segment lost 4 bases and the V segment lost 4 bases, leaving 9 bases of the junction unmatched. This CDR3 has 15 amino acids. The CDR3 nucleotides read TGTGCCAGCAGCCTCGAGGGGGCGCCGGGCACTGAAGCTTTCTTT. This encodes CASSLEGAPGTEAFF.

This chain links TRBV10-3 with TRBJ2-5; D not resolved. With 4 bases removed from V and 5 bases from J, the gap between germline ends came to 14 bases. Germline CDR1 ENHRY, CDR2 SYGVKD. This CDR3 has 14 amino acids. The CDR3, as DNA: TGTGCCATCAGTGGGGCCGGATCCGGCGAGACCCAGTACTTC. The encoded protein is CAISGAGSGETQYF.

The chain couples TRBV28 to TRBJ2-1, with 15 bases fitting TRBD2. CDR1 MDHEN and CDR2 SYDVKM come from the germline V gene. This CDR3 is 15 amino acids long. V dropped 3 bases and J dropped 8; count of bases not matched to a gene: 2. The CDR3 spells CASSFWTSGGDEQFF. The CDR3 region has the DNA TGTGCCAGCAGTTTTTGGACTAGCGGGGGGGATGAGCAGTTCTTC.

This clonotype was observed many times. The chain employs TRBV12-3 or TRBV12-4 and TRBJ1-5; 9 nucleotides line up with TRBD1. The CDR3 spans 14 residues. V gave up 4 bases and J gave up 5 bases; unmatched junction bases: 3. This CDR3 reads CASSWGQGHQPQHF. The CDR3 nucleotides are TGTGCCAGCAGTTGGGGACAGGGCCATCAGCCCCAGCATTTT.

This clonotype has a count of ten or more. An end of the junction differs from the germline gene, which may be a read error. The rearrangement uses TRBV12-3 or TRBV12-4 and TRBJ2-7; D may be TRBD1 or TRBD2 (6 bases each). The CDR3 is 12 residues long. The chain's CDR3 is CASSLGGSEQYF. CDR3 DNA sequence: TGTGCCAGCAGCTTAGGGGGGAGCGAGCAGTACTTC.

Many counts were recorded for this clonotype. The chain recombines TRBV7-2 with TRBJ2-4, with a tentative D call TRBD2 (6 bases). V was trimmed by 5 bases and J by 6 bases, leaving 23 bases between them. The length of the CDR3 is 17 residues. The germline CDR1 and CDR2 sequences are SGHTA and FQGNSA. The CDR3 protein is CASSHSHSGSKRNIQYF. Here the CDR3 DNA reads TGTGCCAGCAGCCATAGCCATAGCGGTTCGAAGAGAAACATTCAGTACTTC.

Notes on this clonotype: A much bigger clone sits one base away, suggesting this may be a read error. The CDR3 DNA sequence: TGTGCCAGCAGCCCCGGGGGGGCGAACACTGAAGCTTTCTTT. It yields the protein CASSPGGANTEAFF. This chain joins TRBV12-3 or TRBV12-4 and TRBJ1-1, with TRBD1 as a possible D gene (6 bases). Trimming shortened V by 6 bases and J by 1 base, and 12 bases separated the two germline ends. This CDR3 contains 14 residues.

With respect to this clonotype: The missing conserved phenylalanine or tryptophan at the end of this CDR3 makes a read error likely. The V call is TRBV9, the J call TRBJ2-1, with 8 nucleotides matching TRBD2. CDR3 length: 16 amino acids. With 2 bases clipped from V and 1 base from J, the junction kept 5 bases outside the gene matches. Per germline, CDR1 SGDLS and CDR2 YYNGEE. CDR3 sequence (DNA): TGTGCCAGCAGCGTCACGAGCGGGGGTTCCTACAATGAGCAGTTCTAC. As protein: CASSVTSGGSYNEQFY.

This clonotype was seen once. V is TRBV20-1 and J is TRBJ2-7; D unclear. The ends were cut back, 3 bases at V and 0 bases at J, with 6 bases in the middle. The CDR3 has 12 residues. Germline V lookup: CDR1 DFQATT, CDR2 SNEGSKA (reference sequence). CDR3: CSARAYSYEQYF. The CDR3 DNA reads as TGCAGTGCTAGGGCATACTCCTACGAGCAGTACTTC.

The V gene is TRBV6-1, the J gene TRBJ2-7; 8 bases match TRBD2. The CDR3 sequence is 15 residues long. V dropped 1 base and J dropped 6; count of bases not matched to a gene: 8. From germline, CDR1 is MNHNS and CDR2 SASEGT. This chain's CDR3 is CASSEDAGGLGEQYF. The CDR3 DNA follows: TGTGCCAGCAGTGAAGATGCGGGAGGTCTAGGCGAGCAGTACTTC.

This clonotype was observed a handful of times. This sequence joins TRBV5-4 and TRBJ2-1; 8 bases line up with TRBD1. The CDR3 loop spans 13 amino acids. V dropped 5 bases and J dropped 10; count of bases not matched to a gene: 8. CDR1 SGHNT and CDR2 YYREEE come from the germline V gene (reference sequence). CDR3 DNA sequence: TGTGCCAGCAGTCCCGGGACAGGTACCGAGCAGTTCTTC. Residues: CASSPGTGTEQFF.

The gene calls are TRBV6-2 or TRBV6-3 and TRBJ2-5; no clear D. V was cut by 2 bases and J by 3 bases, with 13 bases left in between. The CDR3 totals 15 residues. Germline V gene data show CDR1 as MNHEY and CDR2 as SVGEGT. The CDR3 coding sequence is TGTGCCAGCAGTTACGGGTCAGCCGATAAAGAGACCCAGTACTTC. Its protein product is CASSYGSADKETQYF.

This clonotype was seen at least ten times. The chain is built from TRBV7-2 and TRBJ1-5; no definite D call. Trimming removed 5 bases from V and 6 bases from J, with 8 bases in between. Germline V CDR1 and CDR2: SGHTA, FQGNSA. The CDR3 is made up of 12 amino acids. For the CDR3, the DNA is TGTGCCAGCAGCCGGACGGGTCAGCCCCAGCATTTT. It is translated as CASSRTGQPQHF. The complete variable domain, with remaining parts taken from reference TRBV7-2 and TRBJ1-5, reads GAGVSQSPSNKVTEKGKDVELRCDPISGHTALYWYRQSLGQGLEFLIYFQGNSAPDKSGLPSDRFSAERTGGSVSTLTIQRTQQEDSAVYLCASSRTGQPQHFGDGTRLSIL.

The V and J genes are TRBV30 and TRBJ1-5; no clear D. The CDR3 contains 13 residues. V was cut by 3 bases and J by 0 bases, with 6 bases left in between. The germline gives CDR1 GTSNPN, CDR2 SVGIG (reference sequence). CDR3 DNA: TGTGCCTGGAGGAAGGATAGCAATCAGCCCCAGCATTTT. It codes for CAWRKDSNQPQHF.

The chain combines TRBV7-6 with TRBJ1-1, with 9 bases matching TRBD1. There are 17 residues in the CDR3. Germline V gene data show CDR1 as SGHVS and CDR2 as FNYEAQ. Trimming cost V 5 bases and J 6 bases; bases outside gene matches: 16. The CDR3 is CASSPKGTGSMGAEAFF. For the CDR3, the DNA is TGTGCCAGCAGCCCAAAGGGGACAGGGTCGATGGGCGCTGAAGCTTTCTTT.

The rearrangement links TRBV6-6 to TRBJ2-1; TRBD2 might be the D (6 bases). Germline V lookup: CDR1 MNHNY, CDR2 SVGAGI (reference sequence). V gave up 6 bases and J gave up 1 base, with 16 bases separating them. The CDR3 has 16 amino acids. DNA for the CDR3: TGTGCCAGCAGGGGACGGGAGCCCCTTTCCTACAATGAGCAGTTCTTC. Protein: CASRGREPLSYNEQFF.

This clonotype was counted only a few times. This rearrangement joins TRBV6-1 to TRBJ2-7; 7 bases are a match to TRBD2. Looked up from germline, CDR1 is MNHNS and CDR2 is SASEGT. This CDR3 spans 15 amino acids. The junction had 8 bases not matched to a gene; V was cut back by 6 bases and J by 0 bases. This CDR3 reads CASRREFRSSYEQYF. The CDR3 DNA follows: TGTGCCAGCAGGCGGGAGTTCCGAAGCTCCTACGAGCAGTACTTC.